What follows are 18 T cell receptor beta chains derived from one specimen sequenced in a study of cytomegalovirus exposure and HLA in healthy donors. The PCR made use of 60 Vbeta and 13 Jbeta primers. The table came from immunoSEQ multiplex PCR; TCRdb's copy has only in-frame clones and leaves some out. The data contain roughly 200,000 clones, about three quarters of them singletons. The sequenced sample consisted of PBMCs. The receptors stem from a woman in her sixties in good health and CMV-seropositive.

The genes are TRBV7-2 and TRBJ1-2; D call uncertain. Germline CDR1 is SGHTA and CDR2 is FQGNSA. V dropped 2 bases and J dropped 3 bases, with 7 bases sitting between them. The CDR3 runs 13 residues. CDR3 sequence reads: CASSLSSDYGYTF. In DNA form, the CDR3 reads TGTGCCAGCAGCTTATCTTCGGACTATGGCTACACCTTC.

This clone was seen only once. The chain couples TRBV28 to TRBJ2-2, with 11 bases aligning to TRBD2. The CDR3 is 15 amino acids. Germline lookup yields CDR1 MDHEN and CDR2 SYDVKM. V lost 6 bases and J lost 4; bases outside the gene matches: 4. CDR3: CASRRLAGSTGELFF. CDR3 nucleotides: TGTGCCAGCAGGCGACTAGCGGGAAGCACCGGGGAGCTGTTTTTT. Based on the CDR3 plus reference TRBV28 and TRBJ2-2, the full variable domain is DVKVTQSSRYLVKRTGEKVFLECVQDMDHENMFWYRQDPGLGLRLIYFSYDVKMKEKGDIPEGYSVSREKKERFSLILESASTNQTSMYLCASRRLAGSTGELFFGEGSRLTVL.

V and J are TRBV7-8 and TRBJ2-1, with D tentatively TRBD2 (5 bases). The germline gives CDR1 SGHVS, CDR2 FQNEAQ. V dropped 3 bases and J dropped 5 bases, with 14 bases sitting between them. CDR3 length: 15 residues. The CDR3 region is CASSFPTGLHNEQFF. The CDR3 coding sequence is TGTGCCAGCAGCTTCCCGACCGGACTCCACAATGAGCAGTTCTTC. The variable domain in full, completed from reference TRBV7-8 and TRBJ2-1, reads GAGVSQSPRYKVAKRGQDVALRCDPISGHVSLFWYQQALGQGPEFLTYFQNEAQLDKSGLPSDRFFAERPEGSVSTLKIQRTQQEDSAVYLCASSFPTGLHNEQFFGPGTRLTVL.

Notes on this clone: Other DNA sequences in this sample translate to the same CDR3. The chain has TRBV27 and TRBJ2-2; 13 nucleotides agree with TRBD2. Germline V gives CDR1 MNHEY, CDR2 SMNVEV (reference sequence). V was pared by 0 bases and J by 6 bases, with 1 base of the junction left unmatched. This CDR3 region has 16 residues. Here the CDR3 reads CASSLSTSGRAGELFF. The CDR3 nucleotides read TGTGCCAGCAGTTTATCTACTAGCGGGAGGGCCGGGGAGCTGTTTTTT.

The V call is TRBV19, the J call TRBJ2-7; possibly TRBD1 for D (5 bases). The CDR3 has 14 residues. Germline V lookup: CDR1 LNHDA, CDR2 SQIVND (reference sequence). V lost 5 bases and J lost 0, with 11 bases in between. CDR3 nucleotide sequence: TGTGCCAGTAGTGACAGTTACTTCTCCTACGAGCAGTACTTC. As protein: CASSDSYFSYEQYF.

This clone was counted a few times. The rearrangement uses TRBV6-1 and TRBJ2-3; TRBD2 aligns across 9 bases. With V trimmed by 4 bases and J by 2 bases, 13 bases remained unmatched. This CDR3 contains 18 residues. Germline CDR1 is MNHNS and CDR2 is SASEGT. For the CDR3, the DNA is TGTGCCAGCAGTGCCGGGTGGGGTAGCGGGGGTTTCACAGATACGCAGTATTTT. As protein: CASSAGWGSGGFTDTQYF.

The CDR3 coding sequence is TGCGCCAGCAGCGCATACAGTTTCAATCAGCCCCAGCATTTT. Translated, it gives CASSAYSFNQPQHF. V and J are TRBV10-2 and TRBJ1-5; D remains unclear. V was pared by 6 bases and J by 3 bases, with 12 bases between. There are 14 residues in the CDR3. CDR1 is WSHSY, CDR2 SAAADI, per germline.

V is TRBV5-1 and J is TRBJ2-5; 12 bases line up with TRBD2. Per the germline V gene, CDR1 is SGHRS and CDR2 is YFSETQ. With V trimmed by 0 bases and J by 0 bases, 3 bases remained unmatched. This CDR3 contains 17 residues. The CDR3 nucleotides are TGCGCCAGCAGCTTGGGGACTAGCGGGATACACCAAGAGACCCAGTACTTC. This gives the protein CASSLGTSGIHQETQYF.

Concerning this clone itself: Within the sample, other DNA sequences also encode this same CDR3. The chain uses TRBV6-6 and TRBJ2-7; D not resolved. The CDR3 has 13 amino acids. The V and J ends lost 6 bases and 2 bases respectively, with 11 bases between them. Germline loops: CDR1 MNHNY, CDR2 SVGAGI (reference sequence). Here the CDR3 reads CASSSVAAYEQYF. Written as DNA, the CDR3 is TGTGCCAGCAGCTCCGTTGCAGCCTACGAGCAGTACTTC.

DNA for the CDR3: TGTGCCAGCAGGGTCCAGGGCACCTATAATTCACCCCTCCACTTT. Encoded protein: CASRVQGTYNSPLHF. The chain combines TRBV28 with TRBJ1-6; a possible D gene is TRBD1 (5 bases). V lost 6 bases, J lost 2 bases, and 11 bases lay in between. CDR1 is MDHEN and CDR2 is SYDVKM in the germline V gene. The CDR3 has 15 amino acids.

V is TRBV28 and J is TRBJ2-2; 8 bases are a match to TRBD1. The CDR3 loop spans 15 amino acids. The germline gives CDR1 MDHEN, CDR2 SYDVKM. V gave up 7 bases and J gave up 4 bases; unmatched junction bases: 8. The CDR3 DNA reads TGTGCCAGCAACCCCCGGACAGGGATCACCGGGGAGCTGTTTTTT. Amino acids: CASNPRTGITGELFF.

CDR3 sequence (DNA): TGTGCCAGCAGTTTAACAGGGGCGAATGAAAAACTGTTTTTT. Encoded protein: CASSLTGANEKLFF. This chain connects TRBV27 to TRBJ1-4; 7 bases are shared with TRBD1. J was trimmed by 5 bases and V by 2 bases; bases with no gene match: 2. Germline V gives CDR1 MNHEY, CDR2 SMNVEV (reference sequence). This CDR3 is 14 amino acids long.

The V call is TRBV4-2, the J call TRBJ1-4; 9 bases align to TRBD1. The V segment lost 2 bases and the J segment 4 bases; nucleotides outside the gene matches: 5. The V gene's germline CDR1 is LGHNA and CDR2 YNFKEQ. The CDR3 has 16 residues. In nucleotides, the CDR3 is TGTGCCAGCAGCCAAACCCCGGGACAGGGTAATGAAAAACTGTTTTTT. Translating gives CASSQTPGQGNEKLFF.

The chain combines TRBV11-1 with TRBJ2-7; TRBD2 matches 13 bases. Germline V CDR1 and CDR2: SGHAT, FQDESV (reference sequence). V was clipped by 4 bases and J by 2 bases; unmatched bases: 2. CDR3 size: 15 residues. The CDR3 spells CASSSGLAGTYEQYF. The CDR3 DNA is TGTGCCAGCAGCTCGGGACTAGCGGGGACCTACGAGCAGTACTTC.

The rearrangement links TRBV4-3 to TRBJ2-7; TRBD1 matches at 9 bases. V gave up 2 bases and J gave up 6 bases; unmatched junction bases: 5. Germline V gene sequence: CDR1 LGHNA, CDR2 YSLEER. This CDR3 has 14 amino acids. The CDR3: CASSQTGQGVEQYF. Here the CDR3 DNA reads TGCGCCAGCAGCCAAACGGGACAGGGCGTCGAGCAGTACTTC.

The chain has TRBV30 and TRBJ2-7; a weak D match, TRBD1 (6 bases). Germline V gives CDR1 GTSNPN, CDR2 SVGIG (reference sequence). The CDR3 runs 14 residues. With 2 bases removed from V and 6 bases from J, the gap between germline ends came to 17 bases. CDR3 in DNA: TGTGCCTGGAGTAACGGCAGGGGTTGGAGCGAGCAGTACTTC. Protein: CAWSNGRGWSEQYF.

The chain recombines TRBV30 with TRBJ1-1; TRBD1 matches at 11 bases. The V gene's germline CDR1 is GTSNPN and CDR2 SVGIG (reference sequence). The junction had 5 bases not matched to a gene; V was cut back by 1 base and J by 4 bases. This CDR3 has 15 amino acids. CDR3 sequence reads: CAWSGAGTGGTEAFF. As DNA, the CDR3 is TGTGCCTGGAGTGGTGCCGGGACAGGGGGCACTGAAGCTTTCTTT.

The chain links TRBV4-3 to TRBJ1-2; possible D gene TRBD1, 6 bases. This CDR3 has 14 amino acids. From germline, CDR1 is LGHNA and CDR2 YSLEER. V gave up 4 bases and J gave up 4 bases, with 13 bases separating them. Here the CDR3 DNA reads TGCGCCAGCAGCCCGGACAGACCGAGCTATGGCTACACCTTC. It encodes CASSPDRPSYGYTF.